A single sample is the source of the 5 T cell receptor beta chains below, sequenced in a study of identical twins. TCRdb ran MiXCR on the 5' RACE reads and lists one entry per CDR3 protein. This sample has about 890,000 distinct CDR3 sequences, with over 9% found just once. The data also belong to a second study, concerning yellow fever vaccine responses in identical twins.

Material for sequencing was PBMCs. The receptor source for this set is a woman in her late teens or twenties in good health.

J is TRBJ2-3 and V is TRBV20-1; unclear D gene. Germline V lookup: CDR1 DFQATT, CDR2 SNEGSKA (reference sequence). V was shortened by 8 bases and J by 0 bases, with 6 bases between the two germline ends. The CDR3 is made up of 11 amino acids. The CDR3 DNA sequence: TGCAGTTTGGGGAGCACAGATACGCAGTATTTT. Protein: CSLGSTDTQYF.

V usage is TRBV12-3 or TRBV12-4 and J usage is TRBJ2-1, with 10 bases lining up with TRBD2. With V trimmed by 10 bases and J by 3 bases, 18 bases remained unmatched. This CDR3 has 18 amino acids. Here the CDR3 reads CAICLRGPSGSSYNEQFF. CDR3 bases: TGTGCCATCTGTCTAAGAGGGCCTAGCGGGAGTAGCTACAATGAGCAGTTCTTC.

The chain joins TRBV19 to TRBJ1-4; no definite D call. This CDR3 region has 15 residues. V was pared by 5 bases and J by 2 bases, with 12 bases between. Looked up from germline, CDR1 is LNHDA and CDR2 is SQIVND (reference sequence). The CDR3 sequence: CASSPNVGTNEKLFF. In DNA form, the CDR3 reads TGTGCCAGTAGTCCGAACGTGGGCACTAATGAAAAACTGTTTTTT.

The CDR3 DNA follows: TGCAGCGTTGTTAGCGGGACGAACACCGGGGAGCTGTTTTTT. Encoded protein: CSVVSGTNTGELFF. The chain has TRBV29-1 and TRBJ2-2, with 8 bases that match TRBD2. V lost 4 bases to trimming and J lost 0 bases; unmatched junction nucleotides: 1. This CDR3 has 14 amino acids. Germline CDR1 SQVTM, CDR2 ANQGSEA.

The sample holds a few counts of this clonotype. The CDR3 DNA is TGTGCCAGCAGTTTACAGTACACCCTGGCGTTTCAAGAGACCCAGTACTTC. Protein product: CASSLQYTLAFQETQYF. This sequence joins TRBV28 and TRBJ2-5, with D hard to call. The CDR3 loop spans 17 amino acids. V gave up 2 bases and J gave up 2 bases, with 18 bases separating them. CDR1 and CDR2 (germline): MDHEN, SYDVKM.